The sequence of this T cell receptor (beta chain) was determined in a study of low-dose radiotherapy and immunotherapy resistance in tumors. This clonotype occurred many times. Alpha- and beta-chain coverage of first-strand cDNA came from TRAV- and TRBV-specific primers. For amplifying TCRs, the PCR ran for approximately 21 cycles with Phusion, which was used together with a constant-region primer and the adapter on the V primers. TCRdb passed the reads through MiXCR, listing each CDR3 protein once. Of around 80,000 distinct CDR3 sequences listed, around a sixth are singletons. In germline, CDR1 is SGHRS, CDR2 YFSETQ. The length of the CDR3 is 16 residues. Trimming shortened V by 4 bases and J by 1 base, and 18 bases separated the two germline ends. The time point denotes: after trial treatment. Noted treatment: LDRT plus nivolumab, ipilimumab, low-dose cyclophosphamide and aspirin (RACIN trial).

Here the sequenced sample was PBMCs, taken after low-dose radiotherapy plus immunotherapy. The clonotype originates from a male donor with prostate cancer. J is TRBJ2-7 and V is TRBV5-1, with D possibly matching TRBD1 (6 bases). The CDR3, as DNA: TGCGCCAGCAGCATCATACAGGGTGGCGGTTCCTACGAGCAGTACTTC. It encodes CASSIIQGGGSYEQYF.